Detailed here is one T cell receptor beta chain. This clone has more than one count but fewer than ten. This clone's antigen is unknown. It has no much larger one-base neighbor in the sample; base qualities were not kept. The data originate from a study of PD-1 blockade in classical Hodgkin lymphoma (dated by TCRdb to about 2020). In terms of the full investigation: Nivolumab dosing was 3 mg/kg intravenously every 2 weeks, continuing until either disease progression or unacceptable toxicity. The study used CyTOF and TCR beta sequencing to define a peripheral blood immune signature of response to PD-1 blockade in classical Hodgkin lymphoma.

Here is what the overall study found, with its caveats: Only a single clinical trial cohort was studied, and what caused the repertoire differences, possibly disease activity or prior therapy, remained undefined. Diversity was lower in patients who began nivolumab less than 1 year after ASCT, so these patients were left out of later analyses to avoid confounding by immune reconstitution. CD4+ but not CD8+ TCR diversity rose significantly by C4D1 (p=0.0027 vs p=0.16), most apparent in complete responders (p=0.02). Among trial patients, those achieving complete response had baseline diversity similar to that of newly diagnosed patients, while diversity was significantly lower in partial responders and progressors. Baseline TCR diversity was reported to be lower in newly diagnosed patients than in healthy donors, and even lower in relapsed/refractory patients.

The sample's time point label is to be understood as: cycle 1 day 1 (C1D1), immediately before nivolumab initiation. All trial patients had relapsed after autologous stem cell transplantation, with cohorts A, B and C differing in prior brentuximab vedotin exposure. The trial cohort was composed of some 57 patients with relapsed/refractory classical Hodgkin lymphoma, for whom complete response, partial response or progressive disease was recorded as best overall response. Trial patients were treated with single-agent nivolumab in the multi-cohort phase II CheckMate 205 trial. An independent review committee assessed best overall response by applying the 2007 International Working Group response criteria. PBMCs from the trial were collected at three points: immediately before nivolumab initiation (C1D1), and during therapy at cycle 2 day 1 and cycle 4 day 1. Peripheral blood was collected in 8 mL Vacutainer Cell Preparation Tubes, from which PBMCs were isolated by centrifugation and then cryopreserved.

The Qiagen DNeasy kit was used to extract genomic DNA both from unsorted PBMCs and from the negatively selected CD4+ and CD8+ fractions. TCR beta CDR3 regions were subjected to amplification by immunoSEQ multiplex PCR with primers that anneal to V and J segments. A synthetic immune receptor repertoire was used to minimize amplification bias, and remaining bias was computationally removed after sequencing. As for the original processing: Custom Python scripts were used to quantify repertoire diversity as the Shannon entropy index. Unsorted, CD4+ and CD8+ repertoires were analyzed separately, except in combined analyses where CD4+ and CD8+ sequences were merged in silico. A clone counted as expanded when the clone's frequency after treatment rose at least 2-fold relative to C1D1, and clones undetected at baseline were given a pseudocount of 0.5. Singleton clones were defined as clones with 0 or 1 copy at C1D1, and non-singleton clones were defined as clones with 2 or more copies. Clones expanded in unsorted samples were assigned a CD4+, CD8+ or unknown annotation through matching of protein sequences in sorted samples from the same patient. Wilcoxon tests were applied to paired samples to test diversity changes from C1D1 to C4D1. The immuneACCESS repertoire file appears here via TCRdb, limited to in-frame rearrangements. These files lack a portion of the clones; in checked studies, under half of the deficit traces to unresolved V genes, and the cause of the others is not known. Clone size and the V and J calls come from that table; the DNA yielded D and trimming. For this sample there are about 40,000 clones; 85% to 90% appear just once. Approximately 10% of the sample is taken by the ten largest.

Between the V and J ends, shortened by 2 bases and 1 base respectively, the junction contains 9 bases. CDR1 and CDR2 were assigned from the germline V gene as SGDLS and YYNGEE. Including cysteine and phenylalanine, the CDR3 has 14 amino acids. The entry retains the CDR3 DNA only, 42 bases that are in frame from base 1. The TCR comes from a human donor with classical Hodgkin lymphoma. The sequencing here drew on peripheral blood mononuclear cells (PBMCs), taken at baseline. The V and J genes are TRBV9 and TRBJ2-5, with no D gene named confidently. The CDR3 in this case is CASSVWGSQETQYF. In nucleotides, the sequence is TGTGCCAGCAGCGTGTGGGGATCCCAAGAGACCCAGTACTTC.